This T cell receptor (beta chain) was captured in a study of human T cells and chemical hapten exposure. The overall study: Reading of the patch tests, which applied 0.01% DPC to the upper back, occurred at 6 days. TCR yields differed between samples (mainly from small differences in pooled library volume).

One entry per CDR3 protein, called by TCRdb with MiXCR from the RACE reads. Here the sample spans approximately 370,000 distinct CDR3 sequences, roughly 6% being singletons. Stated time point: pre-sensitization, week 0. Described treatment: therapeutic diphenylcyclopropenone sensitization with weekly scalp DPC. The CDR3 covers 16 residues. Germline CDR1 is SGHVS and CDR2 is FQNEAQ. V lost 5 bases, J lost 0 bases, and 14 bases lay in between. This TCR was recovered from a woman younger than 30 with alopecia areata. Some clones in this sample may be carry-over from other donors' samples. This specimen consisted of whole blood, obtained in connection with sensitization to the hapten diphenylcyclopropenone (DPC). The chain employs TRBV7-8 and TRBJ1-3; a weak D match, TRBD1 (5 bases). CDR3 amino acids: CASSPGRPYSGNTIYF. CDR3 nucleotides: TGTGCCAGCAGCCCGGGACGGCCCTACTCTGGAAACACCATATATTTT.